This TCR beta chain was identified in a study of cytomegalovirus exposure and HLA in healthy donors. Overall study context: Early released data had roughly 81 million unique TCRs, all coming from HLA-typed donors. Findings of the study overall: Cytomegalovirus association was assigned to approximately 160 TCR beta chains.

Turning to this clone: Its antigen is not known.

CDR1 and CDR2 from the germline V gene are MNHEY and SVGAGI. The V and J ends lost 2 bases and 6 bases respectively, with 18 bases between them. The CDR3 is 16 residues long. It was with 60 Vbeta and 13 Jbeta primers that the PCR ran. Profiled with immunoSEQ multiplex PCR; TCRdb holds only in-frame clones, not every one. Here the sample spans about 180,000 clones, roughly 82% being singletons. The sample consisted of PBMCs. The source of this sequence is a man aged 35-49 years in good health and CMV-seronegative. This rearrangement joins TRBV6-5 to TRBJ2-3, with D possibly TRBD2 on 7 matching bases. The CDR3, as DNA: TGTGCCAGCAGTTACAGGTGGGGGGGCGTTGGTGATACGCAGTATTTT. As protein: CASSYRWGGVGDTQYF.